This T cell receptor beta chain was recorded in a study of shared clonotypes between healthy human individuals. All participating donors were Caucasian adults from Nashville, Tennessee. This table comes from immunoSEQ multiplex PCR, and its TCRdb copy is limited to in-frame clones, with some not included. The sample has around 1.1 million clones, approximately 80% seen once; the top ten hold roughly 0.62%. The TCR comes from a man aged 18 to 30 in good health. Some clones in this sample may be carry-over from other donors' samples. Sequenced: memory CD4+ T cells from PBMCs. The subset is: CD45RA-negative fraction.

The CDR3 reads CASSNTGVQTGELFF. The CDR3, as DNA: TGTGCCAGTAGTAATACAGGGGTTCAAACCGGGGAGCTGTTTTTT. This chain uses TRBV19 with TRBJ2-2, with 7 bases fitting TRBD1. This CDR3 is 15 amino acids long. Germline CDR1 is LNHDA and CDR2 is SQIVND (reference sequence). With 4 bases clipped from V and 5 bases from J, the junction kept 7 bases outside the gene matches. The full variable domain, rest sourced from reference TRBV19 and TRBJ2-2, is DGGITQSPKYLFRKEGQNVTLSCEQNLNHDAMYWYRQDPGQGLRLIYYSQIVNDFQKGDIAEGYSVSREKKESFPLTVTSAQKNPTAFYLCASSNTGVQTGELFFGEGSRLTVL.